This T cell receptor (beta chain) was sequenced during a study of blood T cell repertoires in COVID-19. Looking at the study overall: Sample material is recorded as cDNA or gDNA derived from T cells, B-cell-depleted T cells, or PBMCs.

Trimming took 0 bases from V and 0 from J, leaving 10 bases between them. Germline CDR1 reads SGHRS; CDR2 reads YFSETQ. The CDR3 is 16 residues long. Study processing details: Nucleated cell number was recorded as an estimate derived from reference gene primer amplification. Produced via immunoSEQ multiplex PCR; TCRdb's table is partial and in-frame only. V and J calls and clone size are copied from that table; D and trimming were computed from the DNA. The sample has around 180,000 clones, around 90% seen once. This sequence joins TRBV5-1 and TRBJ2-1; D is possibly TRBD2 (6 bases). Sequences were obtained from peripheral blood. The sequence came from a man between 60 and 75 years old with acute or convalescent COVID-19. CDR3 protein: CASSLVAGSSYNEQFF. CDR3 nucleotides: TGCGCCAGCAGCTTGGTCGCGGGAAGCTCCTACAATGAGCAGTTCTTC.